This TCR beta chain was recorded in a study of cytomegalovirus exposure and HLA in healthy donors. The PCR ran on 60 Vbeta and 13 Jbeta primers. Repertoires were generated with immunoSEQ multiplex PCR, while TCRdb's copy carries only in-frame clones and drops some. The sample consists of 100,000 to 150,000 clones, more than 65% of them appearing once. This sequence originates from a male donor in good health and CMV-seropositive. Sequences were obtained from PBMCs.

CDR3 nucleotide sequence: TGTGCCAGCAGTTTACGACAGGGCGCCTTAGTTGGACAGCCCCAGCATTTT. The encoded protein is CASSLRQGALVGQPQHF. The rearrangement joins TRBV28 to TRBJ1-5; 7 bases fit TRBD1. V gave up 2 bases and J gave up 7 bases; unmatched junction bases: 14. The CDR3 is 17 residues long. Germline CDR1 is MDHEN and CDR2 is SYDVKM.